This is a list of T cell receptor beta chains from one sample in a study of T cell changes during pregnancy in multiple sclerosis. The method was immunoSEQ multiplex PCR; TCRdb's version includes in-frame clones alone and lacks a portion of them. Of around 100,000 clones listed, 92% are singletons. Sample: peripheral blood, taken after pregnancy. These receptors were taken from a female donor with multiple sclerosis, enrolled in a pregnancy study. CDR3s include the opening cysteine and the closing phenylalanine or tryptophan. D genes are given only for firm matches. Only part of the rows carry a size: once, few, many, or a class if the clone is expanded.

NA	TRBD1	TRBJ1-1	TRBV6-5	TGTGCCAGCAGAACCGGACAGGGAGAAGCTTTCTTT	CASRTGQGEAFF
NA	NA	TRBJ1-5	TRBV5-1	TGCGCCAGCAGCCCAGACTCGGGGAGCAATCAGCCCCAGCATTTT	CASSPDSGSNQPQHF
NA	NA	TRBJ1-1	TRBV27	TGTGCCAGCAGTTCCGGGGGGATGAACACTGAAGCTTTCTTT	CASSSGGMNTEAFF
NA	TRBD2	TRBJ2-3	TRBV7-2	TGTGCCAGCAGTCCTTCCGGAACTAGCGGGGGTGCAGATACGCAGTATTTT	CASSPSGTSGGADTQYF
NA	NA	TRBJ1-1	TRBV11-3	TGTGCCAGCAGCTCCAGACGGGAGAACACTGAAGCTTTCTTT	CASSSRRENTEAFF
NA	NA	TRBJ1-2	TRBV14	TGTGCCAGCAGTCACAGGGCCTACTATGGCTACACCTTC	CASSHRAYYGYTF
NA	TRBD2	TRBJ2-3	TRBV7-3	TGTGCCAGCAGCTGGGGACTAGCAGGAGATACGCAGTATTTT	CASSWGLAGDTQYF
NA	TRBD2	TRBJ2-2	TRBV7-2	TGTGCCAGCAGCTTGAGCGGGAGGGCCACCGGGGAGCTGTTTTTT	CASSLSGRATGELFF
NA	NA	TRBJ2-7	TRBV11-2	TGTGCCAGCAGCCAAATCTCCTACGAGCAGTACTTC	CASSQISYEQYF
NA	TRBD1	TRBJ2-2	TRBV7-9	TGTGCCAGCAGCCCGCGCGCCGGGACAGGGAACACCGGGGAGCTGTTTTTT	CASSPRAGTGNTGELFF
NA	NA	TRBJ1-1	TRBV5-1	TGCGCCAGCAGCTTGGCGGGTAATGAAGCTTTCTTT	CASSLAGNEAFF
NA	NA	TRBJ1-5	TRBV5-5	TGTGCCAGCAGACCGCAGAACACCGGGAGTCAGCCCCAGCATTTT	CASRPQNTGSQPQHF
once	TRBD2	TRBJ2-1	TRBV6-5	TGTGCCAGCAGTGTAACTAGCGGGGTCCAGCAGTTCTTC	CASSVTSGVQQFF
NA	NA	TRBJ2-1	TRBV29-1	TGCAGCGTTGAAGCTCAGGAGGCAAGCTCCTACAATGAGCAGTTCTTC	CSVEAQEASSYNEQFF
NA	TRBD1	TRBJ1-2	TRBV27	TGTGCCAGCAGTGCGACAGGGTTGGGATATGGCTACACCTTC	CASSATGLGYGYTF
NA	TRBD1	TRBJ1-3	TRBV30	TGTGCCTGGATCCAGGGGGCCAACACCATATATTTT	CAWIQGANTIYF
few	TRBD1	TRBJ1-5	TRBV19	TGTGCCAGTAGTACAGGGGGCGCGGTTCAGCCCCAGCATTTT	CASSTGGAVQPQHF
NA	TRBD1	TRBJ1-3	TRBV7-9	TGTGCCAGCAGCAGCGGACAGGGTGACGGAAACACCATATATTTT	CASSSGQGDGNTIYF
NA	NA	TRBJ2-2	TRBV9	TGTGCCAGCAGCGTGACAGGAGACTACACCGGGGAGCTGTTTTTT	CASSVTGDYTGELFF
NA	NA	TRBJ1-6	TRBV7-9	TGTGCCAGCAGCTTAGTGGGTGGTCCGGGTAGTTCACCCCTCCACTTT	CASSLVGGPGSSPLHF
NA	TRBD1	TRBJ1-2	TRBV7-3	TGTGCCAGCAGCTGGGACAGCTCTCGGTATGGCTACACCTTC	CASSWDSSRYGYTF
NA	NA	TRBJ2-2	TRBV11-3	TGTGCCAGCAGGGCCGGGACTTCATCCACCGGGGAGCTGTTTTTT	CASRAGTSSTGELFF
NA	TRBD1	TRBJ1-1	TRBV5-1	TGCGCCAGCAGCTGGACAGGGATGAACACTGAAGCTTTCTTT	CASSWTGMNTEAFF
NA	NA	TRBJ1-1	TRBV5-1	TGCGCCAGCAGCTTGGACAGGCTGAACACTGAAGCTTTCTTT	CASSLDRLNTEAFF
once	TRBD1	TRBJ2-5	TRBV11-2	TGTGCCAGCAGCCATGACTGGGACAGGGAAGAGACCCAGTACTTC	CASSHDWDREETQYF
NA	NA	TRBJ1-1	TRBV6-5	TGTGCCAGCAGTCGCCCCGGGTGGGACACTGAAGCTTTCTTT	CASSRPGWDTEAFF
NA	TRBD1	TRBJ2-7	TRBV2	TGTGCCAGTTCCGGGACAGCTTCCTACGAGCAGTACTTC	CASSGTASYEQYF
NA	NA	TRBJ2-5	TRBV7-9	TGTGCCAGCAGCGTCGGACAGCAAATTCAAGAGACCCAGTACTTC	CASSVGQQIQETQYF
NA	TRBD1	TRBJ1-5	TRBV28	TGTGCCAGCAGGTTAGACAGGGGGCTCAATCAGCCCCAGCATTTT	CASRLDRGLNQPQHF
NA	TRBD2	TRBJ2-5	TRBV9	TGTGCCAGCAGCGTAGGGGTAGCGGGGGGGGCCCAGTACTTC	CASSVGVAGGAQYF
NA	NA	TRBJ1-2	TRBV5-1	TGCGCCAGCAGCTTGTCTGGGGAGGGCTACACCTTC	CASSLSGEGYTF
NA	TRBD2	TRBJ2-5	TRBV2	TGTGCCAGCACGCGAGCGGGAGTAAATAAAGAGACCCAGTACTTC	CASTRAGVNKETQYF
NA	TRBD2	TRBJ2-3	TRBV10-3	TGTGCCATCAGTGAGTCATCCAGCGGGAGAGAAACAGATACGCAGTATTTT	CAISESSSGRETDTQYF
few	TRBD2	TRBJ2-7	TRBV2	TGTGCCAGCAGGCGGGAGGGCAACGAGCAGTACTTC	CASRREGNEQYF
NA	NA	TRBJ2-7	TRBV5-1	TGCGCCAGCAGCCAGGAGGGACAGCCAAAAGCCTACGAGCAGTACTTC	CASSQEGQPKAYEQYF
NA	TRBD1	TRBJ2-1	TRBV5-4	TGTGCCAGCGGACTACAGGGGGTGGATTACAATGAGCAGTTCTTC	CASGLQGVDYNEQFF
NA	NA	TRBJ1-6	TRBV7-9	TGTGCCAGCAGCCTTGGGGACTTTAATTCACCCCTCCACTTT	CASSLGDFNSPLHF
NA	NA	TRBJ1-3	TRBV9	TGTGCCAGCAGCGTTTCGTCCTCTGGAAACACCATATATTTT	CASSVSSSGNTIYF
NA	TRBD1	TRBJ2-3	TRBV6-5	TGTGCCAGCAGTTACTCGGGACAGGGGACAGATACGCAGTATTTT	CASSYSGQGTDTQYF
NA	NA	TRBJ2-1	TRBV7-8	TGTGCCAGCAGCCTTAGGACCTCCGGGACAACCTACAATGAGCAGTTCTTC	CASSLRTSGTTYNEQFF
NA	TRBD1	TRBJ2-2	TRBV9	TGTGCCAGCAGCGTAGGTGGACAGGGGTGGTTCGGGGAGCTGTTTTTT	CASSVGGQGWFGELFF
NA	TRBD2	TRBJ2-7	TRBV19	TGTGCCAGTAGTATCGGTAGCGGGAGGGCTGACGAGCAGTACTTC	CASSIGSGRADEQYF
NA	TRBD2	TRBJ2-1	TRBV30	TGTGCCTGGGGGACTAGCGCTACCTACAATGAGCAGTTCTTC	CAWGTSATYNEQFF
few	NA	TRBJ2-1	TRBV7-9	TGTGCCAGCAGCCCTCAGGGGATGGAGCAGTTCTTC	CASSPQGMEQFF
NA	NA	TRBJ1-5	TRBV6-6	TGTGCCAGCAGTTACCCAGGGTCCAGCAATCAGCCCCAGCATTTT	CASSYPGSSNQPQHF
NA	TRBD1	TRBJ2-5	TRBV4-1	TGCGCCAGCAGCCAAGCCTGGACAGGGGGCGAACAAGAGACCCAGTACTTC	CASSQAWTGGEQETQYF
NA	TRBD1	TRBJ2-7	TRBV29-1	TGCAGCGTGGTGCCGAAGGACAGGGGGCTTGGGGAGCAGTACTTC	CSVVPKDRGLGEQYF
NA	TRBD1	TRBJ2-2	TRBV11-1	TGTGCCAGCAGCTTAAGGGACAGTGGAACCGGGGAGCTGTTTTTT	CASSLRDSGTGELFF
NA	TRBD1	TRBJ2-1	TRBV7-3	TGTGCCAGCAGCTTAGGGACAGGGGGTAATGAGCAGTTCTTC	CASSLGTGGNEQFF